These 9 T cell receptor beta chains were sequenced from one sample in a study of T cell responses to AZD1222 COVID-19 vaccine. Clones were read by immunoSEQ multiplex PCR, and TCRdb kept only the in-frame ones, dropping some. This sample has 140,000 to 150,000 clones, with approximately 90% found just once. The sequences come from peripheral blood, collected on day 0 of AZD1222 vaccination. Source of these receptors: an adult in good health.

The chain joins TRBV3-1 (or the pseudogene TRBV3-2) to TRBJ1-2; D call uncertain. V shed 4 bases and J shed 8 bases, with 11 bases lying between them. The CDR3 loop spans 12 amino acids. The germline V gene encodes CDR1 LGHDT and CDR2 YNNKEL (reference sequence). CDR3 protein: CASSPRTGGYTF. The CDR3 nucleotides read TGTGCCAGCAGCCCTCGGACCGGGGGCTACACCTTC.

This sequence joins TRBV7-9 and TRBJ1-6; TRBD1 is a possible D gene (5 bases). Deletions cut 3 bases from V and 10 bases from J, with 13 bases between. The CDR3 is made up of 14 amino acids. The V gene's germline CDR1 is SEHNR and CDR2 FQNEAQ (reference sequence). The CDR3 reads CASSLAGSASPLHF. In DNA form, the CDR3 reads TGTGCCAGCAGCTTGGCAGGGTCTGCATCACCCCTCCACTTT.

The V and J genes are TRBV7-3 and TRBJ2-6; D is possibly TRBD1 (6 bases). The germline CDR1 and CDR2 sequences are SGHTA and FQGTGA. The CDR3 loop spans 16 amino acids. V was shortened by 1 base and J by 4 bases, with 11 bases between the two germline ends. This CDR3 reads CASSLNGGAGANVLTF. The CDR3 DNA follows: TGTGCCAGCAGCTTAAATGGGGGCGCCGGGGCCAACGTCCTGACTTTC. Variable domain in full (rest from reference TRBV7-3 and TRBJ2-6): GAGVSQTPSNKVTEKGKYVELRCDPISGHTALYWYRQSLGQGPEFLIYFQGTGAADDSGLPNDRFFAVRPEGSVSTLKIQRTERGDSAVYLCASSLNGGAGANVLTFGAGSRLTVL.

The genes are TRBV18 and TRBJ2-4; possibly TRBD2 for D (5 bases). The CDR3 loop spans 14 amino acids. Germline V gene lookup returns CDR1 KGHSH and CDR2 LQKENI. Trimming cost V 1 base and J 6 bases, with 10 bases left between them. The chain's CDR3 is CASSPLHGRNIQYF. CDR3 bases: TGTGCCAGCTCACCACTTCATGGGAGAAACATTCAGTACTTC.

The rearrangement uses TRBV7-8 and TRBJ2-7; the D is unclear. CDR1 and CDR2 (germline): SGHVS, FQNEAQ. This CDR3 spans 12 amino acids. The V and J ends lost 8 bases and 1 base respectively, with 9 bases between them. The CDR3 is CASRGRSYEQYF. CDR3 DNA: TGTGCCAGCCGTGGACGTTCCTACGAGCAGTACTTC. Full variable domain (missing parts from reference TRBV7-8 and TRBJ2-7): GAGVSQSPRYKVAKRGQDVALRCDPISGHVSLFWYQQALGQGPEFLTYFQNEAQLDKSGLPSDRFFAERPEGSVSTLKIQRTQQEDSAVYLCASRGRSYEQYFGPGTRLTVT.

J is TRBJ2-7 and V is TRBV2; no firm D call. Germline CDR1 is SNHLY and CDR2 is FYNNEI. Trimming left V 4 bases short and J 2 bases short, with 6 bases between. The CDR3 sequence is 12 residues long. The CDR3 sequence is CASSVQTYEQYF. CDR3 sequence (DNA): TGTGCCAGCAGTGTGCAGACCTACGAGCAGTACTTC.

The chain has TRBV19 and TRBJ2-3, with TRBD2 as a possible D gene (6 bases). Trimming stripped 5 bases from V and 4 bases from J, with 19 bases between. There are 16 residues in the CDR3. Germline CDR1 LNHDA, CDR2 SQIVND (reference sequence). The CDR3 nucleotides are TGTGCCAGTAGTTTACTCAGACTAGGCGGGTCAGATACGCAGTATTTT. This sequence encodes CASSLLRLGGSDTQYF. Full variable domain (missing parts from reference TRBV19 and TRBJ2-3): DGGITQSPKYLFRKEGQNVTLSCEQNLNHDAMYWYRQDPGQGLRLIYYSQIVNDFQKGDIAEGYSVSREKKESFPLTVTSAQKNPTAFYLCASSLLRLGGSDTQYFGPGTRLTVL.

As DNA, the CDR3 is TGTGCCAGCAGCTTACGGCGGGGATCAGAGACCCAGTACTTC. This translates into CASSLRRGSETQYF. This sequence joins TRBV11-3 and TRBJ2-5, with D perhaps TRBD2 (6 bases). Trimming stripped 2 bases from V and 4 bases from J, with 11 bases between. CDR1 SGHNT and CDR2 YENEEA come from the germline V gene. CDR3 size: 14 residues. Using reference TRBV11-3 and TRBJ2-5 for the parts outside the CDR3, the full variable domain is EAGVVQSPRYKIIEKKQPVAFWCNPISGHNTLYWYLQNLGQGPELLIRYENEEAVDDSQLPKDRFSAERLKGVDSTLKIQPAELGDSAVYLCASSLRRGSETQYFGPGTRLLVL.

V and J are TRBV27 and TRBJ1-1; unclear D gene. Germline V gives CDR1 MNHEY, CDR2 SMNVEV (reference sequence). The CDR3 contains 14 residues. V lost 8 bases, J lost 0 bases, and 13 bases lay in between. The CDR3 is CASRRATLNTEAFF. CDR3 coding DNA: TGTGCCAGCCGGCGGGCGACACTGAACACTGAAGCTTTCTTT.